Listed below are T cell receptor beta chains from one sample, sequenced in a study of T cells in Graves' hyperthyroidism and ophthalmopathy. TCRdb re-called the multiplex PCR reads with MiXCR, one entry per CDR3 protein. Of more than 350,000 distinct CDR3 sequences listed, around 15% were seen once; the top ten hold roughly a fifth. The sample was blood. Receptor source: an older woman with Graves' ophthalmopathy. Both conserved end residues are part of each CDR3.

v_call,j_call,cdr3_aa
TRBV3-1,TRBJ2-2,CASSQTRGYLTGELFF
TRBV30,TRBJ1-1,CAWRVRPNTEAFF
TRBV20-1,TRBJ1-4,CGIVETANEKLFF
TRBV20-1,TRBJ2-7,CSARDSGLNYEQYF
TRBV5-1,TRBJ2-7,CASSQRQGAYEQYF
TRBV27,TRBJ1-1,CAVGLNTEAFF
TRBV27,TRBJ2-5,CASSPPVLSHQETQYF
TRBV7-2,TRBJ1-5,CASSPPHQPQHF
TRBV28,TRBJ2-1,CASSFPSGNGEQFF
TRBV5-1,TRBJ2-3,CASSPGQLLTDTQYF